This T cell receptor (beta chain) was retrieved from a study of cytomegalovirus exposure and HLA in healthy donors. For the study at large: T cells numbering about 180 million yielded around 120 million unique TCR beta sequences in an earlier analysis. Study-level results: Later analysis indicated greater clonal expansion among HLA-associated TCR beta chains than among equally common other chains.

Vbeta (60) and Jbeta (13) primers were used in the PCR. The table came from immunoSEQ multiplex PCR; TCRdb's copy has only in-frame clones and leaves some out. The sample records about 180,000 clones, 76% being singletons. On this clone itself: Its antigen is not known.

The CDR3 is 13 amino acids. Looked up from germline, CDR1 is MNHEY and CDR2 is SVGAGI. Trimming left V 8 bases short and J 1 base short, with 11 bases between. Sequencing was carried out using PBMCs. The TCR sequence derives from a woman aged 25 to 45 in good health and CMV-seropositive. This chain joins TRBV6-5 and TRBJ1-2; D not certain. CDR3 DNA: TGTGCCAGCGCCACAACAAATAACTATGGCTACACCTTC. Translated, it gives CASATTNNYGYTF.